Listed below are T cell receptor beta chains from one sample, sequenced in a study of T cell responses to AZD1222 COVID-19 vaccine. Data came from immunoSEQ multiplex PCR; TCRdb stores just in-frame clones and leaves some out. The sample lists approximately 180,000 clones; approximately 90% were seen once. This material consisted of peripheral blood, taken 28 days after the second AZD1222 dose. The receptors derive from an adult who received the AZD1222 COVID-19 vaccine. Both conserved end residues are part of each CDR3. Each record gives: clone size, D gene, J gene, V gene, CDR3 DNA, CDR3 protein. The D gene is left open where the match is weak. Some rows have no size entry. The others give once, few or many, or a class for an expanded clone.

size: NA; D: NA; J: TRBJ2-1; V: TRBV4-2; DNA: TGTGCCAGCAGCAAGGGGGAGGTTCGTAATGAGCAGTTCTTC; CDR3: CASSKGEVRNEQFF
size: NA; D: NA; J: TRBJ2-3; V: TRBV5-4; DNA: TGTGCCAGCAGCTTGGCGGCTAGTTCTGATACGCAGTATTTT; CDR3: CASSLAASSDTQYF
size: NA; D: NA; J: TRBJ2-1; V: TRBV19; DNA: TGTGCCAGTAGTATAGAGGAGGGAGATGAGCAGTTCTTC; CDR3: CASSIEEGDEQFF
size: NA; D: TRBD1; J: TRBJ1-6; V: TRBV19; DNA: TGTGCCAGTAGCGACAGGGTCGTCTCACCCCTCCACTTT; CDR3: CASSDRVVSPLHF
size: NA; D: NA; J: TRBJ1-1; V: TRBV7-2; DNA: TGTGCCAGCAGCTCGGGGATGAACACTGAAGCTTTCTTT; CDR3: CASSSGMNTEAFF
size: NA; D: TRBD1; J: TRBJ1-1; V: TRBV25-1; DNA: TGTGCCAGTAGACACGACAGGGGCAGAGGTAACACTGAAGCTTTCTTT; CDR3: CASRHDRGRGNTEAFF
size: NA; D: NA; J: TRBJ1-1; V: TRBV12-3/TRBV12-4; DNA: TGTGCCAGCAGTTGGGGGGGGCGTAATGAAGCTTTCTTT; CDR3: CASSWGGRNEAFF
size: NA; D: NA; J: TRBJ1-2; V: TRBV4-3; DNA: TGCGCCAGCAGCCAAGATCGCAGCTTTGACTATGGCTACACCTTC; CDR3: CASSQDRSFDYGYTF
size: NA; D: TRBD1; J: TRBJ2-2; V: TRBV5-1; DNA: TGCGCCAGCAGCCCACAGGGGGCCCGTACCGGGGAGCTGTTTTTT; CDR3: CASSPQGARTGELFF
size: NA; D: TRBD2; J: TRBJ2-7; V: TRBV5-1; DNA: TGCGCCAGCAGCCGGTGGGGACTAGCGGGACGGCCAAGATACGAGCAGTACTTC; CDR3: CASSRWGLAGRPRYEQYF
size: NA; D: NA; J: TRBJ2-7; V: TRBV10-3; DNA: TGTGCCATCAGTGGCGGTCAGGGTGGCTACGAGCAGTACTTC; CDR3: CAISGGQGGYEQYF
size: NA; D: TRBD2; J: TRBJ2-1; V: TRBV5-8; DNA: TGTGCCAGCAGCTTGGCGCGGCTAGCGGGACCGTCCTACAATGAGCAGTTCTTC; CDR3: CASSLARLAGPSYNEQFF
size: NA; D: TRBD2; J: TRBJ2-7; V: TRBV24-1; DNA: TGTGCCACCAGTCCGGGAGGGGCCACCTACGAGCAGTACTTC; CDR3: CATSPGGATYEQYF
size: NA; D: NA; J: TRBJ1-1; V: TRBV12-3/TRBV12-4; DNA: TGTGCCAGCAGTCCCCGGGCCACTGAAGCTTTCTTT; CDR3: CASSPRATEAFF
size: few; D: TRBD2; J: TRBJ2-3; V: TRBV5-8; DNA: TGTGCCAGCAGCTTGTGGAGGGGACTAGCGGGAGTTACGCAGTATTTT; CDR3: CASSLWRGLAGVTQYF
size: NA; D: TRBD1; J: TRBJ2-1; V: TRBV18; DNA: TGTGCCAGCTCACCACGACAGGGGGCGGAAAATGAGCAGTTCTTC; CDR3: CASSPRQGAENEQFF
size: NA; D: NA; J: TRBJ1-5; V: TRBV19; DNA: TGTGCCAGTACCAATCCTCCAGGCGGGAGGCAGCCCCAGCATTTT; CDR3: CASTNPPGGRQPQHF
size: once; D: TRBD2; J: TRBJ2-2; V: TRBV15; DNA: TGTGCCACCAGCCCACGCGGGAGGACCACCGGGGAGCTGTTTTTT; CDR3: CATSPRGRTTGELFF
size: NA; D: NA; J: TRBJ1-1; V: TRBV30; DNA: TGTGCCTGGAGTATAAACACTGAAGCTTTCTTT; CDR3: CAWSINTEAFF
size: NA; D: TRBD2; J: TRBJ2-7; V: TRBV9; DNA: TGTGCCAGCAGCTTAGGGACTAGCGGGAGCCTGCAGTACTTC; CDR3: CASSLGTSGSLQYF